A single sample is the source of the 27 T cell receptor beta chains below, sequenced in a study of T cells in Graves' hyperthyroidism and ophthalmopathy. The investigators amplified TCR beta CDR3 regions from RNA transcripts. First-round RT-PCR targeting the TCR CDR3 was performed with the HTBI primer set. Via MiXCR, TCRdb re-called the multiplex PCR reads, giving one row per CDR3 protein. The table records around 610,000 distinct CDR3 sequences, roughly 15% of them present only once. Sequencing was performed on blood. The receptors here all came from a woman in her forties with Graves' ophthalmopathy.

This clonotype was counted many times. The chain links TRBV6-1 to TRBJ2-5, with 9 bases lining up with TRBD1. The V and J ends lost 7 bases and 1 base, in that order; junction bases with no gene match: 7. There are 15 residues in the CDR3. CDR1 and CDR2 from the germline V gene are MNHNS and SASEGT. The CDR3 spells CASNQQGASQETQYF. In DNA form, the CDR3 reads TGTGCCAGCAACCAACAGGGGGCAAGCCAAGAGACCCAGTACTTC.

This clonotype has ten or more counts. This chain joins TRBV2 and TRBJ1-1; weak D call: TRBD1 (5 bases). With 3 bases removed from V and 4 bases from J, the gap between germline ends came to 12 bases. The CDR3 runs 14 residues. The germline gives CDR1 SNHLY, CDR2 FYNNEI. This chain's CDR3 is CASSDGRVSTEAFF. The CDR3 DNA reads TGTGCCAGCAGTGATGGCAGGGTGAGCACTGAAGCTTTCTTT. Combining the CDR3 with reference TRBV2 and TRBJ1-1 gives the whole variable domain EPEVTQTPSHQVTQMGQEVILRCVPISNHLYFYWYRQILGQKVEFLVSFYNNEISEKSEIFDDQFSVERPDGSNFTLKIRSTKLEDSAMYFCASSDGRVSTEAFFGQGTRLTVV.

The J gene is TRBJ2-7, the V gene TRBV3-1; D remains unclear. The CDR3 has 14 amino acids. Germline V gene sequence: CDR1 LGHDT, CDR2 YNNKEL (reference sequence). V was cut by 0 bases and J by 1 base, with 7 bases left in between. The CDR3 region is CASSQDDKSYEQYF. The CDR3, as DNA: TGTGCCAGCAGCCAAGATGACAAATCCTACGAGCAGTACTTC.

This chain uses TRBV4-2 with TRBJ2-2; no reliable D call. V was clipped by 3 bases and J by 5 bases, with 13 bases between them. The CDR3 totals 15 residues. Per germline, CDR1 LGHNA and CDR2 YNFKEQ. CDR3 amino acids: CASSQPGSLTGELFF. DNA of the CDR3: TGTGCCAGCAGCCAGCCGGGCTCTCTGACCGGGGAGCTGTTTTTT.

This clonotype was seen at least ten times. The chain uses TRBV6-1 and TRBJ1-2; D gene unclear. This CDR3 comprises 12 residues. Trimming stripped 6 bases from V and 6 bases from J, with 11 bases between. The germline V gene has CDR1 MNHNS and CDR2 SASEGT. CDR3 sequence: CASRDERDGYTF. The CDR3 DNA sequence: TGTGCCAGCAGGGACGAACGGGATGGCTACACCTTC.

The sample holds many counts of this clonotype. The CDR3 here is CASTGEGAFDEQYF. Written as DNA, the CDR3 is TGTGCCAGCACTGGGGAGGGGGCCTTTGACGAGCAGTACTTC. V is TRBV12-3 or TRBV12-4 and J is TRBJ2-7; D tentatively reads TRBD1 or TRBD2 (7 bases each). V was trimmed by 7 bases and J by 5 bases, leaving 18 bases between them. The CDR3 spans 14 residues.

This clonotype was counted a single time. This sequence joins TRBV12-3 or TRBV12-4 and TRBJ2-5, with D perhaps matching TRBD2 (5 bases). Trimming took off 3 bases at V and 1 base at J, with 15 bases between the two ends. The CDR3 sequence is 16 residues long. The chain's CDR3 is CASSFDSVAPQETQYF. The DNA for the CDR3 is TGTGCCAGCAGTTTTGATTCGGTAGCGCCCCAAGAGACCCAGTACTTC.

In its sample, this clonotype was seen a few times. The gene calls are TRBV29-1 and TRBJ2-7, with D perhaps TRBD2 (5 bases). The V gene's germline CDR1 is SQVTM and CDR2 ANQGSEA. Trimming shortened V by 4 bases and J by 0 bases, and 13 bases separated the two germline ends. This CDR3 spans 14 amino acids. The DNA for the CDR3 is TGCAGCGTTGCATCACGGGGAGCCTCCTACGAGCAGTACTTC. The encoded protein is CSVASRGASYEQYF.

This clonotype was counted many times. This chain connects TRBV2 to TRBJ2-7, with unresolved D. The CDR3 runs 11 residues. Germline V gene lookup returns CDR1 SNHLY and CDR2 FYNNEI. V was clipped by 9 bases and J by 5 bases, with 11 bases between them. DNA of the CDR3: TGTGCCAGAGGCATAGGGAACGAGCAGTACTTC. The encoded protein is CARGIGNEQYF.

This clonotype was picked up a small number of times. The chain combines TRBV5-1 with TRBJ1-1; 7 nucleotides agree with TRBD1. The germline gives CDR1 SGHRS, CDR2 YFSETQ. The CDR3 covers 14 residues. V shed 6 bases and J 6 bases; nucleotides not matched to a gene: 11. In DNA, the CDR3 is TGCGCCAGCAAAACGACAGGGTTAAACGCTGAAGCTTTCTTT. This sequence encodes CASKTTGLNAEAFF.

This clonotype appeared many times. The CDR3 protein is CSVLVGNTIYF. The CDR3 bases are TGCAGCGTTCTCGTAGGAAACACCATATATTTT. This sequence joins TRBV29-1 and TRBJ1-3, with no clear D. This CDR3 has 11 residues. Looked up from germline, CDR1 is SQVTM and CDR2 is ANQGSEA. The germline V and J ends were trimmed by 5 bases and 4 bases, with 6 bases remaining between them.

This clonotype has at least ten counts. J is TRBJ2-2 and V is TRBV6-5; D call uncertain. From germline, CDR1 is MNHEY and CDR2 SVGAGI. Trimming took 2 bases from V and 4 from J, leaving 5 bases between them. The CDR3 sequence is 13 residues long. This CDR3 reads CASSYGRTGELFF. The CDR3, as DNA: TGTGCCAGCAGTTACGGGCGCACCGGGGAGCTGTTTTTT.

The table lists this clonotype with many counts. The chain links TRBV15 to TRBJ2-5, with 7 bases fitting TRBD1. After removal of 3 bases from V and 5 bases from J, the junction contained 12 bases not matched to a gene. Germline loops: CDR1 LNHNV, CDR2 YYDKDF (reference sequence). The CDR3 is made up of 16 amino acids. The CDR3, as DNA: TGTGCCACCAGCAGCTATGACAGGGATTTATCGGAGACCCAGTACTTC. Translated: CATSSYDRDLSETQYF.

In its sample, this clonotype was seen many times. The chain combines TRBV7-9 with TRBJ1-2; 8 bases fit TRBD1. The CDR3 covers 15 residues. Germline CDR1 SEHNR, CDR2 FQNEAQ (reference sequence). J was trimmed by 2 bases and V by 5 bases; bases with no gene match: 7. For the CDR3, the DNA is TGTGCCAGCAGCATCCCCGGACAGGGAAACTATGGCTACACCTTC. It yields the protein CASSIPGQGNYGYTF.

This clonotype was counted many times. In DNA, the CDR3 is TGTGCCAGCAGTTCTGGACTCCTTACGACAGATACGCAGTATTTT. Its translation: CASSSGLLTTDTQYF. The chain employs TRBV27 and TRBJ2-3; possible D gene TRBD2, 5 bases. CDR1 and CDR2 (germline): MNHEY, SMNVEV (reference sequence). V was cut by 4 bases and J by 3 bases, with 14 bases left in between. The CDR3 length is 15 residues.

Ten or more counts support this clonotype. This chain joins TRBV4-1 and TRBJ1-2; possible D gene TRBD1, 6 bases. Germline CDR1 MGHRA, CDR2 YSYEKL. V was trimmed by 3 bases and J by 3 bases, leaving 14 bases between them. This CDR3 has 15 amino acids. CDR3 in amino acids: CASSHVGGADYGYTF. The DNA of the CDR3 is TGCGCCAGCAGCCACGTCGGGGGCGCGGACTATGGCTACACCTTC.

This clonotype showed up many times. The V gene is TRBV12-3 or TRBV12-4, the J gene TRBJ1-2; 9 bases are shared with TRBD1. The junction had 8 bases not matched to a gene; V was cut back by 7 bases and J by 8 bases. This CDR3 has 13 residues. In DNA, the CDR3 is TGTGCCAGCACCGGGACAGGGTTTTGGGGCTACACCTTC. Amino acids: CASTGTGFWGYTF.

Many counts were recorded for this clonotype. The V and J genes are TRBV20-1 and TRBJ2-5; 9 bases are shared with TRBD1. Looked up from germline, CDR1 is DFQATT and CDR2 is SNEGSKA (reference sequence). The CDR3 is 15 residues long. Unmatched junction bases numbered 12, after V lost 5 bases and J lost 5 bases. Here the CDR3 reads CSAATTQTGGETQYF. CDR3 DNA: TGCAGTGCTGCTACAACGCAGACAGGGGGGGAGACCCAGTACTTC.

V gene TRBV20-1 combines with J gene TRBJ2-4, with 8 bases aligning to TRBD2. This CDR3 region has 17 residues. Trimming took 0 bases from V and 2 from J; bases not matched to a gene: 9. Looked up from germline, CDR1 is DFQATT and CDR2 is SNEGSKA (reference sequence). CDR3 nucleotide sequence: TGCAGTGCTAGAGATTTGGTGAGCGGGGGAACCAAAAACATTCAGTACTTC. It codes for CSARDLVSGGTKNIQYF.

This clonotype was observed many times. The rearrangement links TRBV7-9 to TRBJ2-7; D is perhaps TRBD2 (5 bases). Trimming pared 5 bases from V and 6 bases from J, leaving 11 bases between. The CDR3 covers 12 residues. Germline loops: CDR1 SEHNR, CDR2 FQNEAQ (reference sequence). CDR3 sequence (DNA): TGTGCCAGCAGCCCCCCCGAGGGCGAGCAGTACTTC. Translated, it gives CASSPPEGEQYF.

The table lists this clonotype with many counts. The genes are TRBV28 and TRBJ2-7; 16 bases line up with TRBD2. The germline V gene has CDR1 MDHEN and CDR2 SYDVKM. The CDR3 totals 18 residues. After removal of 4 bases from V and 9 bases from J, the junction contained 15 bases not matched to a gene. The CDR3 here is CASSSAGLAGGPRLGQYF. CDR3 DNA: TGTGCCAGCAGTTCGGCGGGACTAGCGGGAGGGCCTCGCTTAGGGCAGTACTTC.

In its sample, this clonotype was seen many times. The chain combines TRBV2 with TRBJ1-5; 8 positions match TRBD1. Looked up from germline, CDR1 is SNHLY and CDR2 is FYNNEI. The CDR3 length is 15 residues. J lost 2 bases, V lost 2 bases, and 2 bases had no gene match. CDR3 bases: TGTGCCAGCAGTGAATTGGGACAGGGCAATCAGCCCCAGCATTTT. This sequence encodes CASSELGQGNQPQHF. Using reference TRBV2 and TRBJ1-5 for the parts outside the CDR3, the full variable domain is EPEVTQTPSHQVTQMGQEVILRCVPISNHLYFYWYRQILGQKVEFLVSFYNNEISEKSEIFDDQFSVERPDGSNFTLKIRSTKLEDSAMYFCASSELGQGNQPQHFGDGTRLSIL.

This clonotype was seen many times. The rearrangement joins TRBV15 to TRBJ1-5, with no clear D. Trimming shortened V by 3 bases and J by 0 bases, and 24 bases separated the two germline ends. From germline, CDR1 is LNHNV and CDR2 YYDKDF (reference sequence). This CDR3 is 20 amino acids long. CDR3 region: CATSSYPGIQGGYSNQPQHF. The CDR3, as DNA: TGTGCCACCAGCAGTTATCCAGGTATTCAAGGAGGTTATAGCAATCAGCCCCAGCATTTT.

This clonotype showed up many times. The genes are TRBV12-3 or TRBV12-4 and TRBJ2-7; D not resolved. This CDR3 has 14 residues. Trimming cost V 1 base and J 1 base, with 8 bases left between them. This chain's CDR3 is CASSLDLGSYEQYF. The CDR3 region has the DNA TGTGCCAGCAGTTTAGATCTGGGGTCCTACGAGCAGTACTTC.

This clonotype was observed at least ten times. The V call is TRBV20-1, the J call TRBJ1-1, with D unclear. Between the trimmed V and J ends, which lost 2 bases and 0 bases, there was a span of 10 bases. The CDR3 totals 14 residues. Per germline, CDR1 DFQATT and CDR2 SNEGSKA (reference sequence). In DNA form, the CDR3 reads TGCAGTGCTAGATTAGCGGGATTGAACACTGAAGCTTTCTTT. Its protein product is CSARLAGLNTEAFF.

The genes are TRBV30 and TRBJ1-5; a possible D gene is TRBD1 (6 bases). Germline V CDR1 and CDR2: GTSNPN, SVGIG (reference sequence). The CDR3 covers 14 residues. V was cut by 3 bases and J by 6 bases, with 15 bases left in between. The CDR3 spells CAWSETGPGQPQHF. Here the CDR3 DNA reads TGTGCCTGGAGCGAAACAGGGCCCGGTCAGCCCCAGCATTTT.

This clonotype showed up many times. This sequence joins TRBV12-3 or TRBV12-4 and TRBJ2-5; tentative D call: TRBD2 (6 bases). The CDR3 spans 16 residues. V was pared by 1 base and J by 5 bases, with 17 bases between. CDR3: CASSLVSGYAGETQYF. DNA of the CDR3: TGTGCCAGCAGTTTAGTCAGCGGGTACGCGGGGGAGACCCAGTACTTC.